Below, 10 T cell receptor beta chains from the same sample are listed, as sequenced in a study of beta chain features in type 1 diabetes. The whole isolated RNA underwent reverse transcription, so sequencing captured expressed TCRB transcripts. Assay: immunoSEQ multiplex PCR; the TCRdb copy retains only in-frame clones and omits some. Found here are 350,000 to 400,000 clones, over 12% of them singletons; the top ten hold under 0.02%. Sequenced sample: naive CD4+ T cells from blood. The receptors originated from a woman between 18 and 29 years old in good health.

CDR3 bases: TGTGCCAGCAGCTCGTTAGCGGGAGGGCCCGCAGATACGCAGTATTTT. Its protein is CASSSLAGGPADTQYF. The chain uses TRBV7-7 and TRBJ2-3, with 11 bases aligning to TRBD2. CDR3 size: 16 residues. Losses at the gene ends were 4 bases for V and 4 bases for J; bases not matched to a gene: 7. Per germline, CDR1 SSHAT and CDR2 FNYEAQ (reference sequence).

This clone was recorded a few times. The chain is built from TRBV6-5 and TRBJ2-7; 7 nucleotides match TRBD1. CDR3 length: 11 amino acids. V was clipped by 8 bases and J by 8 bases; unmatched bases: 6. Germline V gene sequence: CDR1 MNHEY, CDR2 SVGAGI. As DNA, the CDR3 is TGTGCCAGCCGGACAGGCGTCCAGCAGTACTTC. It translates to CASRTGVQQYF.

This sequence joins TRBV2 and TRBJ2-3; D uncertain. V lost 5 bases, J lost 4 bases, and 19 bases lay in between. Germline V lookup: CDR1 SNHLY, CDR2 FYNNEI. There are 16 residues in the CDR3. The CDR3: CASSPSRVKAPDTQYF. CDR3 nucleotide sequence: TGTGCCAGCAGTCCTTCACGGGTAAAGGCCCCAGATACGCAGTATTTT.

This chain links TRBV7-9 with TRBJ2-7; TRBD1 matches 7 bases. Per the germline V gene, CDR1 is SEHNR and CDR2 is FQNEAQ (reference sequence). The trim removed 2 bases at V and 5 bases at J, leaving 6 bases unmatched. This CDR3 region has 14 residues. The CDR3 DNA follows: TGTGCCAGCAGCTTACAAGGGGGCGCCGACGAGCAGTACTTC. As protein: CASSLQGGADEQYF.

This clone was counted between two and nine times. This rearrangement joins TRBV5-1 to TRBJ2-3; the match to TRBD2 covers 12 bases. The CDR3 runs 17 residues. V lost 6 bases to trimming and J lost 4 bases; unmatched junction nucleotides: 12. The germline gives CDR1 SGHRS, CDR2 YFSETQ. The CDR3 DNA reads as TGCGCCAGCACCTCGCACACTCTAGCGGGAGGGTCAGATACGCAGTATTTT. This translates into CASTSHTLAGGSDTQYF.

Only a few counts were recorded for this clone. The genes are TRBV5-6 and TRBJ2-1; 12 bases map to TRBD1. The CDR3 is 17 residues long. CDR1 and CDR2 (germline): SGHDT, YYEEEE. V shed 0 bases and J 7 bases; nucleotides not matched to a gene: 8. The CDR3 bases are TGTGCCAGCAGCTTGGTATGGGACAGGGGGCGCGGAAATGAGCAGTTCTTC. Translated, it gives CASSLVWDRGRGNEQFF.

This clone was counted a few times. V usage is TRBV30 and J usage is TRBJ1-2; a weak D match, TRBD1 (6 bases). With 3 bases removed from V and 8 bases from J, the gap between germline ends came to 16 bases. The germline gives CDR1 GTSNPN, CDR2 SVGIG (reference sequence). The CDR3 length is 13 residues. CDR3 amino acids: CAWRVRGAYGYTF. The CDR3 bases are TGTGCCTGGAGGGTCAGGGGAGCCTACGGCTACACCTTC. Together with reference TRBV30 and TRBJ1-2, the CDR3 gives the full variable domain: SQTIHQWPATLVQPVGSPLSLECTVEGTSNPNLYWYRQAAGRGLQLLFYSVGIGQISSEVPQNLSASRPQDRQFILSSKKLLLSDSGFYLCAWRVRGAYGYTFGSGTRLTVV.

The genes are TRBV18 and TRBJ2-7, with D perhaps matching TRBD2 (6 bases). Germline CDR1 reads KGHSH; CDR2 reads LQKENI. With 6 bases removed from V and 4 bases from J, the gap between germline ends came to 19 bases. The CDR3 contains 15 residues. This chain's CDR3 is CASSEGRLPAYEQYF. The CDR3 DNA follows: TGTGCCAGCTCGGAGGGAAGACTACCCGCGTACGAGCAGTACTTC.

The rearrangement links TRBV7-8 to TRBJ2-1; 7 bases are shared with TRBD2. V trimming: 5 bases; J trimming: 4 bases; junction bases outside the gene matches: 11. The CDR3 spans 16 residues. CDR1 is SGHVS, CDR2 FQNEAQ, per germline. Here the CDR3 reads CASSARLAVPYNEQFF. DNA for the CDR3: TGTGCCAGCAGCGCCCGTCTAGCGGTACCTTACAATGAGCAGTTCTTC.

V usage is TRBV18 and J usage is TRBJ1-1, with 9 bases identical to TRBD1. The CDR3 runs 15 residues. Germline assignment: CDR1 KGHSH and CDR2 LQKENI. Trimming took 3 bases from V and 5 from J; bases not matched to a gene: 7. The CDR3 DNA sequence: TGTGCCAGCTCACCGCGGACAGGGGATCGTACTGAAGCTTTCTTT. Protein sequence: CASSPRTGDRTEAFF.